This T cell receptor (beta chain) came from a study of cytomegalovirus exposure and HLA in healthy donors. Study-wide background: Approximately 77 million unique TCRs from HLA-typed donors were held in an early release of data. Overall study findings and caveats: While the bulk of TCR sequences proved rare, some public TCRs turned up in many donors. Relative to the approximately 660-donor mean, N-insertions were reportedly fewer in an Asian-associated ancestry cluster in a later analysis. TCR beta chain V- and J-gene trimming was linked, in a later analysis, to a missense variant in DCLRE1C.

60 Vbeta and 13 Jbeta primers were used in PCR. Sequenced by immunoSEQ multiplex PCR; TCRdb stores in-frame clones only, minus some. The table lists around 170,000 clones, about 85% of them singletons. V was pared by 5 bases and J by 4 bases, with 4 bases between. Germline loops: CDR1 DFQATT, CDR2 SNEGSKA (reference sequence). The CDR3 is 10 residues long. In the case of this clone: No antigen is known for it.

Sequencing was carried out using PBMCs. This sequence was found in a man in his fifties in good health and CMV-seronegative. The V and J genes are TRBV20-1 and TRBJ2-3; no clear D. For the CDR3, the DNA is TGCAGTGCTCGGGCAGATACGCAGTATTTT. Amino acids: CSARADTQYF.